These 17 T cell receptor beta chains were sequenced from one sample in a study of CD8 T cells in ankylosing spondylitis. Study results and limitations: A motif in TCR beta, a set of roughly eight highly homologous variants, appeared characteristic of ankylosing spondylitis blood.

TCRdb called the 5' RACE reads again in MiXCR, with one record for every CDR3 protein. The sample includes some 400,000 distinct CDR3 sequences, approximately 20% seen only once; the top ten take roughly a sixth. Antigens for these TCRs are unknown. Sequenced material: blood, either unsorted or a sorted T cell fraction (not recorded which). Every receptor here comes from a male donor with ankylosing spondylitis.

The rearrangement links TRBV5-1 to TRBJ2-7, with D possibly matching TRBD1 (5 bases). The V end was cut by 5 bases, the J end by 0 bases, with 9 bases between. CDR1 SGHRS and CDR2 YFSETQ come from the germline V gene. The CDR3 consists of 13 residues. In DNA, the CDR3 is TGCGCCAGCAGGGACACGGGCTCCTACGAGCAGTACTTC. Its protein is CASRDTGSYEQYF.

The chain carries TRBV11-2 and TRBJ2-3; 9 bases line up with TRBD2. CDR3 length: 17 amino acids. The germline V gene encodes CDR1 SGHAT and CDR2 FQNNGV. Trimming at V came to 5 bases and at J to 1 base, leaving 10 bases not matched to a gene. The DNA for the CDR3 is TGTGCCAGCAGCCCTCAGGCGACTAGCGGACGCACAGATACGCAGTATTTT. It specifies CASSPQATSGRTDTQYF.

The rearrangement joins TRBV20-1 to TRBJ2-3; no reliable D call. The CDR3 contains 13 residues. Germline V gives CDR1 DFQATT, CDR2 SNEGSKA (reference sequence). Trimming cost V 5 bases and J 1 base, with 10 bases left between them. The CDR3 nucleotides read TGCAGTGCTCCTATATCCCGCACAGATACGCAGTATTTT. The encoded protein is CSAPISRTDTQYF.

This chain connects TRBV3-1 to TRBJ1-5; D gene ambiguous. Trimming stripped 0 bases from V and 7 bases from J, with 16 bases between. Germline CDR1 and CDR2: LGHDT and YNNKEL (reference sequence). The CDR3 has 16 residues. The CDR3 loop is CASSQDHFGYDQPQHF. The CDR3 region has the DNA TGTGCCAGCAGCCAAGATCACTTCGGATATGACCAGCCCCAGCATTTT.

J is TRBJ1-5 and V is TRBV28; no definite D call. The germline V gene has CDR1 MDHEN and CDR2 SYDVKM. There are 13 residues in the CDR3. The ends were cut back, 4 bases at V and 0 bases at J, with 4 bases in the middle. The CDR3 nucleotides read TGTGCCAGCAGTTCAATTAGCAATCAGCCCCAGCATTTT. Its translation is CASSSISNQPQHF.

The sample holds a few counts of this clonotype. V gene TRBV29-1 combines with J gene TRBJ2-5; D might be TRBD2 (5 bases). CDR1 is SQVTM and CDR2 is ANQGSEA in the germline V gene. The CDR3 has 12 amino acids. V lost 5 bases and J 2 bases, leaving 9 bases between the germline ends. For the CDR3, the DNA is TGCAGCGTTAGGGAGTCGCAAGAGACCCAGTACTTC. Translation: CSVRESQETQYF.

This clonotype was observed many times. The chain employs TRBV7-3 and TRBJ2-7; D gene uncertain. CDR1 SGHTA and CDR2 FQGTGA come from the germline V gene. This CDR3 has 14 amino acids. V lost 2 bases, J lost 1 base, and 9 bases lay in between. This CDR3 is CASSLGRRSYEQYF. DNA of the CDR3: TGTGCCAGCAGCTTAGGAAGGCGGTCCTACGAGCAGTACTTC.

This clonotype has a count of ten or more. The chain joins TRBV6-4 to TRBJ2-2; D might be TRBD1 (6 bases). Germline loops: CDR1 MRHNA, CDR2 SNTAGT. The CDR3 runs 14 residues. Trimming removed 2 bases at V and 8 bases at J, with 12 bases between. CDR3 sequence reads: CASSDTGYAGELFF. In DNA, the CDR3 is TGTGCCAGCAGTGACACAGGGTACGCGGGGGAGCTGTTTTTT.

The V call is TRBV29-1, the J call TRBJ2-3; D call uncertain. CDR3 length equals 13 residues. Per the germline V gene, CDR1 is SQVTM and CDR2 is ANQGSEA. V was trimmed by 4 bases and J by 0 bases, leaving 8 bases between them. In DNA, the CDR3 is TGCAGCGTTGTTCGACTTAGCACAGATACGCAGTATTTT. Its protein is CSVVRLSTDTQYF.

CDR3 amino acids: CSADSPKTAYEQFF. The CDR3 region has the DNA TGCAGTGCAGACTCCCCCAAGACAGCCTATGAGCAGTTCTTC. The chain is built from TRBV20-1 and TRBJ2-1; D may be TRBD1 (5 bases). The ends were cut back, 6 bases at V and 8 bases at J, with 20 bases in the middle. Per the germline V gene, CDR1 is DFQATT and CDR2 is SNEGSKA (reference sequence). The CDR3 extends over 14 amino acids.

This clonotype appeared a few times. The chain combines TRBV20-1 with TRBJ1-5; tentative D call: TRBD1 (5 bases). The CDR3 contains 12 residues. V lost 6 bases to trimming and J lost 5 bases, with 11 bases between them. Per the germline V gene, CDR1 is DFQATT and CDR2 is SNEGSKA (reference sequence). The CDR3 DNA reads TGCAGTGCCCGGGACGCCGATCAGCCCCAGCATTTT. This translates into CSARDADQPQHF.

This sequence joins TRBV21-1 and TRBJ1-1; the table calls TRBD1, which could not be checked here. TRBV21-1 is reported as a pseudogene. The CDR3 extends over 10 amino acids. As DNA, the CDR3 is TGTGCCAGGTCCCCCCCCCAAGCTTTCTTT. Its protein is CARSPPQAFF.

This clonotype has only a few counts. The chain couples TRBV10-3 to TRBJ1-1; D is uncertain. Trimming pared 0 bases from V and 8 bases from J, leaving 7 bases between. Germline loops: CDR1 ENHRY, CDR2 SYGVKD. This CDR3 contains 12 residues. Written as DNA, the CDR3 is TGTGCCATCAGTGAGTCGTCAGGCGAAGCTTTCTTT. This translates into CAISESSGEAFF.

CDR3 in DNA: TGTGCCAGCAGTCGAACAGGGACCCGAACAAACACCATATATTTT. Its protein is CASSRTGTRTNTIYF. The chain joins TRBV12-3 or TRBV12-4 to TRBJ1-3, with a possible D match to TRBD1 (6 bases). The V gene lost 5 bases and the J gene lost 6 bases, with 17 bases spanning the gap. The CDR3 spans 15 residues.

This clonotype was seen at least ten times. The genes are TRBV7-9 and TRBJ2-1; D not resolved. The V end was cut by 1 base, the J end by 6 bases, with 16 bases between. This CDR3 contains 16 residues. Germline CDR1 SEHNR, CDR2 FQNEAQ (reference sequence). The CDR3 loop reads CASSLVRRVVGNEQFF. CDR3 DNA sequence: TGTGCCAGCAGCTTAGTTCGTCGGGTCGTGGGCAATGAGCAGTTCTTC.

This clonotype occurred a few times. The chain carries TRBV29-1 and TRBJ2-7; D may be TRBD1 (6 bases). V lost 5 bases to trimming and J lost 3 bases, with 17 bases between them. The CDR3 covers 14 residues. Germline V gene sequence: CDR1 SQVTM, CDR2 ANQGSEA. The CDR3 DNA sequence: TGCAGCGTTCGCAGGCCAGGGGACCGCTACGAGCAGTACTTC. It translates to CSVRRPGDRYEQYF.

This clonotype was seen a few times. The chain links TRBV3-1 to TRBJ2-2; D remains unclear. Germline V CDR1 and CDR2: LGHDT, YNNKEL (reference sequence). This CDR3 has 15 residues. Trimming took 1 base from V and 0 from J, leaving 6 bases between them. The CDR3: CASSQGVPNTGELFF. The CDR3 region has the DNA TGTGCCAGCAGCCAAGGGGTCCCGAACACCGGGGAGCTGTTTTTT.